This TCR beta chain was captured in a study of blood T cell repertoires in COVID-19. The repertoire was sequenced with immunoSEQ multiplex PCR; TCRdb's copy has only in-frame clones and lacks some. This table has 390,000 or so clones, about 89% appearing once. Germline CDR1 SGHRS, CDR2 YFSETQ. V lost 3 bases to trimming and J lost 5 bases; unmatched junction nucleotides: 9. This CDR3 region has 15 residues. Those enrolled in Seattle joined during active infection and were followed longitudinally afterward. The specimen sequenced was peripheral blood. The TCR originated in a woman aged 25 to 39 with COVID-19, enrolled during active disease. This chain uses TRBV5-1 with TRBJ1-2, with 8 bases identical to TRBD1. The CDR3 DNA sequence: TGCGCCAGCAGCTCGCAGGGGGCGGGAAAATATGGCTACACCTTC. Translated, it gives CASSSQGAGKYGYTF.